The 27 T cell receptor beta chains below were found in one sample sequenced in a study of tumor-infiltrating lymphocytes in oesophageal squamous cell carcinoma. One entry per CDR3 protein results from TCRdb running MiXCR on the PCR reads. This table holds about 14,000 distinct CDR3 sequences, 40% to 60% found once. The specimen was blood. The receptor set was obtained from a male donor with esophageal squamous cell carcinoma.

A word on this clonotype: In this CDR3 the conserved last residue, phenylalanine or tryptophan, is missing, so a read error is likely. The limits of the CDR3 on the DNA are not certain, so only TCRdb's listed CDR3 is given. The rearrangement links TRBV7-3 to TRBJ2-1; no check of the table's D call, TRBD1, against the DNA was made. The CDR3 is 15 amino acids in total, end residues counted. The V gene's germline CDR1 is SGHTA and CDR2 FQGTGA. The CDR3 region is CASSIDRGYEQYFGN.

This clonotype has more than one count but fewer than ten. The CDR3 here is CASSSLEGLAVYNEQFF. CDR3 nucleotide sequence: TGTGCCAGCAGCTCCTTGGAGGGACTAGCGGTCTACAATGAGCAGTTCTTC. The chain uses TRBV7-2 and TRBJ2-1; TRBD2 agrees at 11 bases. CDR1 is SGHTA and CDR2 is FQGNSA in the germline V gene. V was clipped by 4 bases and J by 3 bases; unmatched bases: 8. The CDR3 spans 17 residues.

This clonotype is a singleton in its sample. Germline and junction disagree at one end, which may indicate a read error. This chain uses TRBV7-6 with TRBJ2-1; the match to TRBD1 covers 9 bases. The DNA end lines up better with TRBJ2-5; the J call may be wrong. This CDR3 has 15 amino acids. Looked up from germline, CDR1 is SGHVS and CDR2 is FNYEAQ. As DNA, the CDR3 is TGTGCTAGCAGCCCGTTACAGGGGGCAGGGGGGACCCAGTACTTC. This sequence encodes CASSPLQGAGGTQYF.

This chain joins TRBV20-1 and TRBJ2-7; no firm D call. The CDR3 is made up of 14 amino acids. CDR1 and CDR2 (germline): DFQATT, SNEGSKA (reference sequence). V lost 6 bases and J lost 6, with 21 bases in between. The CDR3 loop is CSAQIVPTATEQYF. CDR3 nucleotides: TGCAGTGCGCAAATAGTGCCCACAGCGACCGAGCAGTACTTC.

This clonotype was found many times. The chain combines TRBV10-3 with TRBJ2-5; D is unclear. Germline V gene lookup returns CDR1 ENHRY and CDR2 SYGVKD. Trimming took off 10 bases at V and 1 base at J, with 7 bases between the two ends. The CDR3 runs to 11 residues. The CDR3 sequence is CATRIQETQYF. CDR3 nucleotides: TGTGCCACCAGGATCCAAGAGACCCAGTACTTC.

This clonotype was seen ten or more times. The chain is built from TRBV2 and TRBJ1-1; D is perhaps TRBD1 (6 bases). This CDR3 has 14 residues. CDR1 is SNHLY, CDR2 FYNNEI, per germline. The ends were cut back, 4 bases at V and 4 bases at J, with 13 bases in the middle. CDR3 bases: TGTGCCAGCAGTGTTGTTTCGGACAGCACTGAAGCTTTCTTT. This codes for CASSVVSDSTEAFF. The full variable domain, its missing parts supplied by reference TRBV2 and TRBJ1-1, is EPEVTQTPSHQVTQMGQEVILRCVPISNHLYFYWYRQILGQKVEFLVSFYNNEISEKSEIFDDQFSVERPDGSNFTLKIRSTKLEDSAMYFCASSVVSDSTEAFFGQGTRLTVV.

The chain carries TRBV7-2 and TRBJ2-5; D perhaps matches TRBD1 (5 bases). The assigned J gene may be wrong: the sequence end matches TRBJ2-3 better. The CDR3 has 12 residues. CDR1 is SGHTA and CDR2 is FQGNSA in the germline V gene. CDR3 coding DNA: TGTGCCAGCAGCTCAGGGAAGAATACGCAGTATTTT. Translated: CASSSGKNTQYF.

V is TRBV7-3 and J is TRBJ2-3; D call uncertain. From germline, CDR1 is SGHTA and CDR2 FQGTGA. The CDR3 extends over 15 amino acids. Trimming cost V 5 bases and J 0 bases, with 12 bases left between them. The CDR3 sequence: CASSEDLPSTDTQYF. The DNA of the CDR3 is TGTGCCAGCAGCGAGGACCTTCCTAGCACAGATACGCAGTATTTT. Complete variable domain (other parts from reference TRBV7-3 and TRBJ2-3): GAGVSQTPSNKVTEKGKYVELRCDPISGHTALYWYRQSLGQGPEFLIYFQGTGAADDSGLPNDRFFAVRPEGSVSTLKIQRTERGDSAVYLCASSEDLPSTDTQYFGPGTRLTVL.

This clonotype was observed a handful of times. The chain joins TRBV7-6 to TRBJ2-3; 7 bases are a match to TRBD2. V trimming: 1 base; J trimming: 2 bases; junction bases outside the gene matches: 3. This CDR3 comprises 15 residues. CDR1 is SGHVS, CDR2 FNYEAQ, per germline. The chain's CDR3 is CASSLGAGFTDTQYF. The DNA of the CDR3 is TGTGCCAGCAGCTTAGGAGCGGGGTTCACAGATACGCAGTATTTT.

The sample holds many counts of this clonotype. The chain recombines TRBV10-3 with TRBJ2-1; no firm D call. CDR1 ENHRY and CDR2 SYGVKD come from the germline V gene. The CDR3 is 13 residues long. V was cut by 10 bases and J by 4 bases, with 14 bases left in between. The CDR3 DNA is TGTGCCACCAAATTGGAACTTTACAATGAGCAGTTCTTC. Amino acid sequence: CATKLELYNEQFF.

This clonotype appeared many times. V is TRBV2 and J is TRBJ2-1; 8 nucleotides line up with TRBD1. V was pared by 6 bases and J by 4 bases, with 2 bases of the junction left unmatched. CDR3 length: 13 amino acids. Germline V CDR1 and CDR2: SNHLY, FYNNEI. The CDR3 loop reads CASSGQGYNEQFF. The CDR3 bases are TGTGCCAGCAGCGGACAGGGATACAATGAGCAGTTCTTC.

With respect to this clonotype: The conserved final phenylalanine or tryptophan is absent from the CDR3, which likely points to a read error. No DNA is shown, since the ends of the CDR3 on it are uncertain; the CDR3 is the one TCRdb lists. CDR3 sequence: CASSFSTWAGNEQFFGS. The chain carries TRBV7-2 and TRBJ2-7; the D segment call TRBD1 is taken from the table without a DNA check. The CDR3 length is 17 residues, termini included. CDR1 and CDR2 (germline): SGHTA, FQGNSA.

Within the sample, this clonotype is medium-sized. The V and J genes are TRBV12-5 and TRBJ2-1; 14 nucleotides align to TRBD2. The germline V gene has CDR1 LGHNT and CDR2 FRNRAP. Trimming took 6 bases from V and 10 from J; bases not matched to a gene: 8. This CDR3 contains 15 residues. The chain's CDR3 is CASGLTSGRVGEQFF. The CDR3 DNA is TGTGCTAGTGGCTTGACTAGCGGGAGGGTTGGGGAGCAGTTCTTC.

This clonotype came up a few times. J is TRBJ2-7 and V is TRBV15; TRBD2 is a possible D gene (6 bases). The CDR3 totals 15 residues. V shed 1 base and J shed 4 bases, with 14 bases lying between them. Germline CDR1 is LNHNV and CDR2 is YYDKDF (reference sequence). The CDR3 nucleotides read TGTGCCACCAGCAGAGGGGACGCAAGCGGGTACGAGCAGTACTTC. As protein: CATSRGDASGYEQYF.

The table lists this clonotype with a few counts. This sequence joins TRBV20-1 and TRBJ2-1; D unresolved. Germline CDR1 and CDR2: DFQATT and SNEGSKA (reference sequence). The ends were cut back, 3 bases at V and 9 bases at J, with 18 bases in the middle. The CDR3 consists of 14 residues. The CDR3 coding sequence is TGCAGTGCTAGGCCCCCCCAAGGGTGGGGTGAGCAGTTCTTC. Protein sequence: CSARPPQGWGEQFF.

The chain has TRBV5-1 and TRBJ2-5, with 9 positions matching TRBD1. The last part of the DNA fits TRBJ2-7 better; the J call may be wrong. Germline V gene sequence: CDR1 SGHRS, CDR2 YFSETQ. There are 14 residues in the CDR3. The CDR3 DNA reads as TGCGCCAGCAGCTCCCGGACAGGGGCCTACGAGCAGTACTTC. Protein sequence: CASSSRTGAYEQYF.

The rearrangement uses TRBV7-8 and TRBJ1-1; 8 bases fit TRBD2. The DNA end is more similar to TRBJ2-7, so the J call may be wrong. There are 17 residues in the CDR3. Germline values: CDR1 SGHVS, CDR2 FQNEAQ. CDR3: CASSLNGGTSGTYEQYF. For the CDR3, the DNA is TGTGCCAGCAGCTTAAACGGGGGTACTAGCGGAACCTACGAGCAGTACTTC.

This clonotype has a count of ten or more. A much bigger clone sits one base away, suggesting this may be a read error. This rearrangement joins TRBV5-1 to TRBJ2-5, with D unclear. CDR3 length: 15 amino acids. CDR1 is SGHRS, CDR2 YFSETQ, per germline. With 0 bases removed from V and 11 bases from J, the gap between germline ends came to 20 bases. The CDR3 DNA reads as TGCGCCAGCAGCTTGGTAGAGAGTACTACCAATGAGCAGTACTTC. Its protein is CASSLVESTTNEQYF.

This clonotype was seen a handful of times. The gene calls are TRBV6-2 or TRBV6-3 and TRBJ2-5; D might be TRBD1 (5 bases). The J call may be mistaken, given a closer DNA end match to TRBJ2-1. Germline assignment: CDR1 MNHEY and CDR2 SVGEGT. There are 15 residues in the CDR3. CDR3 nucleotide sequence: TGTGCCAGCAGTTCAGACAGACTCTCCTACAATGAGCAGTTCTTC. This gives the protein CASSSDRLSYNEQFF.

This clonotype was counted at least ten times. The chain's CDR3 is CASSLLPGQGMEQYF. The CDR3, as DNA: TGTGCCAGCAGCCTGCTACCGGGACAGGGAATGGAGCAGTACTTC. The V call is TRBV27, the J call TRBJ2-7; 9 bases match TRBD1. V shed 6 bases, J shed 7 bases, and the junction held 13 bases outside the gene matches. The CDR3 covers 15 residues. CDR1 MNHEY and CDR2 SMNVEV come from the germline V gene (reference sequence).

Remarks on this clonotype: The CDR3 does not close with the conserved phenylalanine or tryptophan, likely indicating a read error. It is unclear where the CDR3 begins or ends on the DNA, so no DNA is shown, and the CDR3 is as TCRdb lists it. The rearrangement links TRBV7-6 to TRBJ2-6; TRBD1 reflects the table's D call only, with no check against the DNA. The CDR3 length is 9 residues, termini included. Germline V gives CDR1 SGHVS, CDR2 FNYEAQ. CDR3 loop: CASSLTPGQ.

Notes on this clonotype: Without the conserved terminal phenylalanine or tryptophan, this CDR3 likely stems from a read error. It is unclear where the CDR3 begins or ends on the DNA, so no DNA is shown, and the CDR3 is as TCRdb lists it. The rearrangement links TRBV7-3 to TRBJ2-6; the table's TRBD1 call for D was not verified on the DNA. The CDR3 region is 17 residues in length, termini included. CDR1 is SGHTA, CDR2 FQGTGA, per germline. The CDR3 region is CASSFGQGTYNEQFFGP.

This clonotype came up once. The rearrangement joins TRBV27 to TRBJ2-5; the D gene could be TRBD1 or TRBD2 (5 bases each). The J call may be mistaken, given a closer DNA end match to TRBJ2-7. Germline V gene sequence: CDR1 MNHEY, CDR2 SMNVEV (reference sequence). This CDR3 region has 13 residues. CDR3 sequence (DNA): TGTGCCAGCAGTTTCGGGGCGCTCAACGAGCAGTACTTC. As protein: CASSFGALNEQYF.

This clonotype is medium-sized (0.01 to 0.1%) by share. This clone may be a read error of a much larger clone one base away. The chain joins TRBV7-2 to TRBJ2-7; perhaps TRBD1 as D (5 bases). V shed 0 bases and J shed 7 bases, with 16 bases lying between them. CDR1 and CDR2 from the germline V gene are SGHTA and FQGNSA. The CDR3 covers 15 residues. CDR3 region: CASSLAQGWYNEQYF. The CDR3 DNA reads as TGTGCCAGCAGCTTAGCTCAGGGTTGGTACAATGAGCAGTACTTC. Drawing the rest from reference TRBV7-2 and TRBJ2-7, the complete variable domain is GAGVSQSPSNKVTEKGKDVELRCDPISGHTALYWYRQSLGQGLEFLIYFQGNSAPDKSGLPSDRFSAERTGGSVSTLTIQRTQQEDSAVYLCASSLAQGWYNEQYFGPGTRLTVT.

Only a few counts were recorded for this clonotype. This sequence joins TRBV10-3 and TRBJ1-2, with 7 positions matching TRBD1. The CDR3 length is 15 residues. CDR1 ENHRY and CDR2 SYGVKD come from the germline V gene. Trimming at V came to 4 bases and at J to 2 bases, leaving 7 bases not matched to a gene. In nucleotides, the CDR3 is TGTGCCATCAGTGTTAAAGACAGGGACAACTATGGCTACACCTTC. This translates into CAISVKDRDNYGYTF.

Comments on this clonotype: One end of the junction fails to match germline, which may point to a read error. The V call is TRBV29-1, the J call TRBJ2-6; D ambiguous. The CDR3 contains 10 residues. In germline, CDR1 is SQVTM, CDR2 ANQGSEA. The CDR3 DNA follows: TGCAGCGTTGTGGATACACAAGCTTTCTTC. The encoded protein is CSVVDTQAFF.

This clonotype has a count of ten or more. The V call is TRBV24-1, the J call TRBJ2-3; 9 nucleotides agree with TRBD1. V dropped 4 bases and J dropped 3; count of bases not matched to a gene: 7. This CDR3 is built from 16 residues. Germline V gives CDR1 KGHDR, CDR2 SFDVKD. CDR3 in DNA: TGTGCCACCAGTGACCCTGGACAGGGGTGGACAGATACGCAGTATTTT. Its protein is CATSDPGQGWTDTQYF.